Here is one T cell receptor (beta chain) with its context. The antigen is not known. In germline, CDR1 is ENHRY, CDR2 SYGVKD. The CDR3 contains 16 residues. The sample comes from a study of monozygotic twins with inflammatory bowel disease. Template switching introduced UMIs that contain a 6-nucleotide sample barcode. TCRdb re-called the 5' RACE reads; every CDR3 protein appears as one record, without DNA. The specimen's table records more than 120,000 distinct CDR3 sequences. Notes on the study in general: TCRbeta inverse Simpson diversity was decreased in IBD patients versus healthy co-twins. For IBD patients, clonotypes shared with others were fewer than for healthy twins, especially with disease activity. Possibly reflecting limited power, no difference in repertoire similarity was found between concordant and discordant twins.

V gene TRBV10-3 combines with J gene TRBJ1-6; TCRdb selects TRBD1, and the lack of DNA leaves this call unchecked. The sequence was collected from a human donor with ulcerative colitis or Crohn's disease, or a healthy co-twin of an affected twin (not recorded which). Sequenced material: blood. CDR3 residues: CAISVSPASPNSPLHF.